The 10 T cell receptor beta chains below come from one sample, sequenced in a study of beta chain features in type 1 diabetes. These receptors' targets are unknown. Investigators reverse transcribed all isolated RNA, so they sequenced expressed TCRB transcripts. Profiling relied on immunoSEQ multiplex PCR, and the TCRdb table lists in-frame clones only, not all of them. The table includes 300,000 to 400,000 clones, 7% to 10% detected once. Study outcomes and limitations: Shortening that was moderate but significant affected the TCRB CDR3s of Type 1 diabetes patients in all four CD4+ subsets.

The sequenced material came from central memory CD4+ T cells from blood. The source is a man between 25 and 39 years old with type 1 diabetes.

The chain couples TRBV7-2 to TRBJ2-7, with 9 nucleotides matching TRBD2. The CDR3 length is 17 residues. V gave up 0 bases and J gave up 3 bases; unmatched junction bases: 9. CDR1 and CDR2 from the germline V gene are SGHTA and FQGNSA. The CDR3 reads CASSLAGASGAVYEQYF. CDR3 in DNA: TGTGCCAGCAGCTTAGCTGGTGCTAGCGGGGCGGTCTACGAGCAGTACTTC.

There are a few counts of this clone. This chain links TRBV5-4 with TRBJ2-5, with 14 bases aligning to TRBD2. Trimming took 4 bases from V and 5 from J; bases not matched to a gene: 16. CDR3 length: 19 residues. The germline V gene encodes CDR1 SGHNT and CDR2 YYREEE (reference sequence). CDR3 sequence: CASSIRTSGGQGVAETQYF. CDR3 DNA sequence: TGTGCCAGCAGCATCCGGACTAGCGGGGGGCAGGGCGTCGCGGAGACCCAGTACTTC. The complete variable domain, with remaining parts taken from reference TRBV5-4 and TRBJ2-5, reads ETGVTQSPTHLIKTRGQQVTLRCSSQSGHNTVSWYQQALGQGPQFIFQYYREEENGRGNFPPRFSGLQFPNYSSELNVNALELDDSALYLCASSIRTSGGQGVAETQYFGPGTRLLVL.

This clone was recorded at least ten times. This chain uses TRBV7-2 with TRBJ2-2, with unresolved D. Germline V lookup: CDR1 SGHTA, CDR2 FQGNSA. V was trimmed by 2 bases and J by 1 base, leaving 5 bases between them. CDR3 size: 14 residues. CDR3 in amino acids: CASSLPENTGELFF. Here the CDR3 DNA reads TGTGCCAGCAGCTTACCTGAGAACACCGGGGAGCTGTTTTTT.

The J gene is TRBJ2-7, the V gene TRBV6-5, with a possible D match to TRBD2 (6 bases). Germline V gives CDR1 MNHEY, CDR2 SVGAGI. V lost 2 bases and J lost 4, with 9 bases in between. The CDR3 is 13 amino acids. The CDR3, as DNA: TGTGCCAGCAGTTACCTAAGCGGGTACGAGCAGTACTTC. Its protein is CASSYLSGYEQYF.

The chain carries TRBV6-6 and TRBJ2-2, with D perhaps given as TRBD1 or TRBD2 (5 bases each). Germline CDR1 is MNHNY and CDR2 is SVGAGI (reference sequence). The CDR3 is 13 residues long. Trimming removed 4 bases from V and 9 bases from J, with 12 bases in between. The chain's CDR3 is CASSSLTGRELFF. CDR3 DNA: TGTGCCAGCAGTTCTTTAACGGGGCGGGAGCTGTTTTTT.

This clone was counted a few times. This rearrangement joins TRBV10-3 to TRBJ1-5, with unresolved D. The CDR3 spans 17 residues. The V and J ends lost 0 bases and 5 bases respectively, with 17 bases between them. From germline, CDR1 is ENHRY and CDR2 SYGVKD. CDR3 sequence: CAISESERVSTDQPQHF. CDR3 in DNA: TGTGCCATCAGTGAGTCGGAGAGAGTCTCGACCGATCAGCCCCAGCATTTT.

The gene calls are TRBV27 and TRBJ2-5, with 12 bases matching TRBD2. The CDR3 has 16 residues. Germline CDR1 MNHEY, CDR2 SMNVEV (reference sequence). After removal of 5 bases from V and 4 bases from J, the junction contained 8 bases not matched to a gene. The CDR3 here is CASSPLSSGGAETQYF. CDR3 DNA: TGTGCCAGCAGTCCCCTGTCTAGCGGGGGGGCAGAGACCCAGTACTTC.

Written as DNA, the CDR3 is TGTGCCAGCAGAGCTCAGGTTGTTCAGTACTTC. Translation: CASRAQVVQYF. The chain carries TRBV28 and TRBJ2-7, with D hard to call. Germline assignment: CDR1 MDHEN and CDR2 SYDVKM. The CDR3 is 11 amino acids. Trimming left V 6 bases short and J 10 bases short, with 13 bases between.

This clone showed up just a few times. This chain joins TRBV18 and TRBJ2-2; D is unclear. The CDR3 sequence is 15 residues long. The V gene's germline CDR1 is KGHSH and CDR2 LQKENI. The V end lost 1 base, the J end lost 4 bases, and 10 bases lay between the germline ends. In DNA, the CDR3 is TGTGCCAGCTCACCACACGCACCGGGCACCGGGGAGCTGTTTTTT. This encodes CASSPHAPGTGELFF.

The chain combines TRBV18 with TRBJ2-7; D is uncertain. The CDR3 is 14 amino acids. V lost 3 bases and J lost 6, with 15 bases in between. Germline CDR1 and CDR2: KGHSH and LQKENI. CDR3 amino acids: CASSPTSGESEQYF. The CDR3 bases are TGTGCCAGCTCACCTACCTCGGGTGAAAGCGAGCAGTACTTC.